This T cell receptor (beta chain) stems from a study of blood T cell repertoires in COVID-19. Overall study context: PBMCs, B-cell-depleted T cells, or T cells were the source of the cDNA or gDNA that made up the material.

Germline CDR1 reads SGHRS; CDR2 reads YFSETQ. Trimming stripped 2 bases from V and 4 bases from J, with 9 bases between. This CDR3 is 13 amino acids long. Generated by immunoSEQ multiplex PCR, the TCRdb table keeps only in-frame clones and is missing some. The table records approximately 210,000 clones, 65% to 90% of them present only once. The specimen sequenced was peripheral blood. The chain is built from TRBV5-1 and TRBJ1-1, with D possibly TRBD1 on 6 matching bases. The receptor's source is a middle-aged man with COVID-19, enrolled during active disease. In nucleotides, the CDR3 is TGCGCCAGCAGCTTACAGGGCCGCACTGAAGCTTTCTTT. It yields the protein CASSLQGRTEAFF.